This T cell receptor beta chain derives from a study of T cells after yellow fever vaccination. TCRdb independently ran MiXCR on the 5' RACE reads; one entry per CDR3 protein. The repertoire includes some 300,000 distinct CDR3 sequences, approximately 10% of them detected once, and approximately 3.3% sits in the top ten. This clonotype was counted many times. Its antigen is undetermined. Study-wide findings and caveats: The study found a weaker secondary response that peaked faster, day 5 versus 15. Most primary-vaccination clones reappeared after the booster (approximately 95% CD4, about 90% CD8). A small proportion of clonotypes was detected in both the CD4 and CD8 compartments.

The CDR3 extends over 13 amino acids. V was cut by 5 bases and J by 7 bases, with 15 bases left in between. Germline CDR1 and CDR2: MNHNS and SASEGT. V gene TRBV6-1 combines with J gene TRBJ2-7; D unclear. This receptor was taken from a man between 18 and 35 years old who received the YFV17D yellow fever vaccine. This specimen was CD4+ T cells sorted from PBMCs, taken 5 days after the yellow fever booster vaccination. This chain's CDR3 is CASSTHPDGEQYV. In nucleotides, the CDR3 is TGTGCCAGCAGTACCCATCCGGATGGGGAGCAGTACGTC.